These T cell receptor beta chains were read from a single sample in a study of T-cell memory formation after mild COVID-19. Via MiXCR, TCRdb re-called the 5' RACE reads, giving one row per CDR3 protein. The data contain around 300,000 distinct CDR3 sequences, just under 20% of them seen just once; the ten biggest clones take up roughly 20%. The sequenced material came from PBMCs or a T cell subset sorted from them (not recorded which). The receptors were gathered from a man aged 18 to 29 who had mild COVID-19 (a few samples of this study predate the infection). Cell type and time point are not known. Each CDR3 is given with its conserved first and last residue. The order of the fields is CDR3 protein, CDR3 DNA, D gene, clone size, V gene, J gene. A D gene is named only where the DNA matches it firmly. Clone size, where shown, is once, few, many, or a class for clones that have expanded.

CASREATTGELFF	TGCGCCAGCAGAGAAGCGACCACCGGGGAGCTGTTTTTT	-	-	TRBV5-1	TRBJ2-2
CASSPGRGRETQYF	TGTGCCAGCAGCCCGGGCAGGGGACGAGAGACCCAGTACTTC	-	-	TRBV7-2	TRBJ2-5
CASSEGQGANTGELFF	TGTGCCAGCAGTGAAGGCCAGGGGGCGAACACCGGGGAGCTGTTTTTT	TRBD1	few	TRBV25-1	TRBJ2-2
CASSFGQGPDEQFF	TGTGCCAGCAGCTTCGGACAGGGCCCCGATGAGCAGTTCTTC	TRBD1	-	TRBV7-3	TRBJ2-1
CASSLGDRPQPQHF	TGTGCCAGCAGCTTAGGGGACAGGCCCCAGCCCCAGCATTTT	TRBD1	-	TRBV7-2	TRBJ1-5
CASRRAWEASTDTQYF	TGTGCCAGCAGGCGAGCGTGGGAAGCTAGCACAGATACGCAGTATTTT	-	-	TRBV12-3/TRBV12-4	TRBJ2-3
CASSYGGGREQYF	TGTGCCAGCAGTTACGGGGGGGGACGGGAGCAGTACTTC	TRBD2	once	TRBV6-5	TRBJ2-7
CASSEPQGAYYEQFF	TGTGCCAGCAGTGAACCGCAGGGGGCATATTATGAGCAGTTCTTC	TRBD1	few	TRBV2	TRBJ2-1
CASSLTDNSYEQYF	TGTGCCAGCAGTTTGACAGACAACTCCTACGAGCAGTACTTC	-	-	TRBV12-3/TRBV12-4	TRBJ2-7
CASSRQGQIQETQYF	TGTGCCAGCAGTCGACAGGGACAAATCCAAGAGACCCAGTACTTC	TRBD1	few	TRBV7-9	TRBJ2-5
CASAFGLAGANEQFF	TGTGCCAGCGCCTTTGGACTAGCGGGGGCCAATGAGCAGTTCTTC	TRBD2	few	TRBV11-1	TRBJ2-1
CASRIRGGPYGYTF	TGTGCCAGCAGAATTAGAGGGGGCCCCTATGGCTACACCTTC	TRBD1	-	TRBV12-3/TRBV12-4	TRBJ1-2
CASSLGTGYSEQYF	TGTGCCAGCAGCTTGGGGACAGGGTATTCCGAGCAGTACTTC	TRBD1	-	TRBV7-6	TRBJ2-7
CASSQGSSEQFF	TGCGCCAGCAGCCAAGGGTCCAGTGAGCAGTTCTTC	-	-	TRBV4-1	TRBJ2-1
CASRASGIYGYTF	TGTGCCAGCAGGGCCTCGGGGATCTATGGCTACACCTTC	-	few	TRBV12-3/TRBV12-4	TRBJ1-2
CATSDPTGGAGTGELFF	TGTGCCACCAGTGATCCTACAGGGGGCGCGGGCACCGGGGAGCTGTTTTTT	TRBD1	few	TRBV24-1	TRBJ2-2